This T cell receptor (beta chain) derives from a study of cytomegalovirus exposure and HLA in healthy donors (dated by TCRdb to about 2017). For the wider study: An earlier analysis of several hundred of the donors reported 250 to 300 Gb of sequence data and 117 million unique TCR beta sequences obtained from roughly 180 million T cells. Around 300 gigabases of sequencing data and approximately 85 million unique TCR sequences were included in an early release covering 500 to 750 HLA-typed donors. Of the 300 to 450 genotyped donors, about 84% fell in the genetic ancestry cluster associated with self-reported Caucasian donors. The study aimed to test whether cataloging public T cell receptors could reveal signatures of past pathogen exposure. The study profiled the T cell repertoires of some 610 subjects by immunosequencing and related them to cytomegalovirus serostatus. Besides the first cohort of 666 subjects, a separate validation cohort made up of roughly 120 different subjects was used. The study combined high-throughput TCR immunosequencing, statistical association of individual TCRs with disease status, and machine learning to predict cytomegalovirus infection status. A later analysis re-examined previously published TCR beta repertoires from more than 550 donors and added high-resolution HLA genotyping to investigate patterns of TCR occurrence. In the later analysis, no new phenotypic data were used to find candidate immune exposures; instead, reliance was placed on TCR beta sequences and their occurrence across donors. To decide whether each TCR beta V gene segment behaved as functional or pseudogenic, an earlier analysis of several hundred of the donors relied on high-throughput TCR beta sequencing. Alongside the repertoire data, information on donor age, sex, ethnicity and CMV serostatus was compiled. A later genetic analysis used genome-wide SNP genotypes for 398 of the 666 donors, treating that subset as a discovery cohort. All discovery cohort repertoires had been generated on a single sequencing platform. HLA typing included class I and class II loci at four-digit resolution. Typing coverage differed by locus: A, B, C, DRB1 and DQB1 were typed in roughly 620-640 donors, DQA1 in approximately 520, DPA1 in over 600, and DPB1 in 400 to 480. About five DR-DQ haplotypes were handled as single units for association and clustering, since linkage in the cohort was strong. Among roughly 400 genotyped donors of the cohort, an average of 235,054 unique TCR beta nucleotide sequences were sequenced per donor, roughly 20% of them non-productive. The investigation overall reported the following: In a later analysis, HLA-associated TCR beta chains were found to be more clonally expanded and to have lower generation probabilities than equally common non-associated chains. The earlier analysis of around 600 of the donors excluded roughly 17 rarely observed V segments, including chromosome 9 orphons, because counts were too low. In an earlier analysis of some 500 of the donors, most TCR beta V segments were observed in productive rearrangements about 90% or about 30% of the time, broadly matching IMGT annotations. According to a later analysis, TCR association rates differed among HLA loci, with DRB1 alleles showing the most associated TCRs and HLA-C alleles showing the fewest. Across donors, most TCR sequences were observed very rarely, whereas some public TCRs were present in many individuals. The study gave a list of more than 150 TCR beta chains associated with cytomegalovirus. A further reported finding was that TCR beta sequences accurately predicted the HLA-A and HLA-B alleles for most subjects in the first cohort. Because the 87-base-pair reads could not distinguish some IMGT-functional V segments, including TRBV6-2 and TRBV6-3, those segments were excluded. According to a later analysis, parvovirus B19, influenza, CMV and Epstein-Barr virus appeared linked to several top co-occurrence clusters. Because HLA typing was unavailable for some donors at each locus, only the typed subset was used in association tests. Cytomegalovirus status was reported to be diagnosed by the classifier with high specificity and sensitivity in both the original and validation cohorts. Compared with the approximately 700-donor mean, donors in an Asian-associated ancestry cluster had fewer N-insertions in productive TCRs, according to a later genetic analysis. CMV serostatus was the only immune exposure information available for the cohort. In this cohort, only TCR beta chains were sequenced, and detectable features were limited by the absence of alpha or paired-chain data. In vitro tests confirmed that a few of the cytomegalovirus-associated TCR beta chains recognize cytomegalovirus antigens. Correlated functional status among segregating V segments might be attributable to linkage disequilibrium, but an unknown experimental factor could not be ruled out. It was suggested by the authors that the approach could potentially be generalized to other disease states and immunological phenotypes. Strong co-occurrence of HLA alleles, especially DR and DQ, made assigning TCR associations to individual alleles difficult. Presence/absence analyses assumed roughly uniform sequencing depth across donors, an assumption that may not hold. An association between a missense DCLRE1C variant and V-gene and J-gene trimming of TCR beta chains was found in a later genetic analysis and replicated in an independent cohort. According to a later analysis, most CMV-associated TCR beta chains appeared to be HLA-restricted, and the HLA associations seemed to be driven largely by CMV exposure. A cluster of highly shared sequence variants was judged likely to be a technical artifact of the sequencing pipeline. In a later analysis, some 18,000 TCR beta sequences were associated with specific HLA alleles at a false discovery rate of 0.05.

The cohort comprised 550 to 700 healthy bone marrow donors. All cohort members were sampled while nominally healthy, although unrecorded immune exposures were likely present. The donor tested CMV seropositive and was one of the 289 seropositive cohort members. A peripheral blood sample was provided by each donor, and peripheral blood mononuclear cells were used for TCR beta sequencing. Genomic DNA was extracted from the blood cell samples with the Qiagen DNeasy Blood Extraction Kit. On this clone itself: This receptor's antigen is unknown. Per-base quality was not reported, and no clone a single base away is much larger than it.

The germline V gene sets CDR1 to SNHLY and CDR2 to FYNNEI. Relative to germline, V is 7 bases shorter and J is 3 bases shorter, with 6 bases between their ends. The CDR3 contains 11 residues, cysteine and phenylalanine counted. The read is trimmed to its CDR3 DNA, 33 bases read in frame from base 1. Library preparation was by the immunoSEQ multiplex PCR assay. The multiplex PCR relied on a mix of 60 forward primers for TCR Vbeta segments and 13 reverse primers for TCR Jbeta segments. Amplification of the CDR3 region of rearranged TCR beta genes was performed with a multiplex PCR assay on genomic DNA. On the Illumina HiSeq System, the amplified TCR beta libraries were sequenced as 87-base-pair reads. The study's own analysis went as follows. A later analysis counted tens of millions of unique TCR beta chains across the 650 to 800 repertoires, and some 11 million of these chains were shared by at least two donors. A nearest-neighbor algorithm error-corrected the raw reads and collapsed the reads into unique sequences, merging closely related sequences to remove PCR and sequencing errors. V, D and J gene segments were assigned by aligning CDR3 sequences to IMGT reference sequences. For a sequence to be retained, a match of at least six nucleotides to both a V gene segment and a J gene segment was required. A rearrangement counted as productive if the CDR3 had no stop codons and remained in frame with V and J, and every other rearrangement counted as non-productive. Following IMGT convention, CDR3 was defined as the stretch from the second conserved V-encoded cysteine up to the conserved J-encoded phenylalanine. The earlier analysis of 587 of the donors excluded any sequence lacking an unambiguous match to a single V gene segment. An earlier analysis of about 590 of the donors classified V segments as functional when productive rearrangements were above 56.7% and as segregating when the standard deviation between donors was above 5%. A statistical classification framework was developed to diagnose cytomegalovirus status using the catalog of TCR beta chain sequences. A later analysis assigned V and J genes by comparing TCR nucleotide sequences with IMGT/GENE-DB human TR gene sequences. A later analysis assigned CDR3 sequences and most-parsimonious VDJ recombination scenarios with the TCRdist pipeline. In a later analysis, every TCR beta chain was defined by the combination of its CDR3 amino acid sequence and its V-gene family, and reads without a unique V-gene family were dropped. To address suspected cross-contamination and a sequencing artifact, a later analysis removed 592 highly shared, low-generation-probability nucleotide sequences. In a later analysis, a clonal expansion index for each public chain was calculated from normalized within-repertoire ranks of inferred template counts. In a later analysis, generation probabilities were computed using a VDJ recombination model fitted to out-of-frame rearrangements, and the results were checked against IGoR. A later analysis scored TCR-TCR, TCR-HLA and TCR-CMV co-occurrence with hypergeometric tests, applying a repertoire-size bias correction to TCR pairs. In a later analysis, false discovery rates were estimated by permuting HLA or CMV assignments 20 times. In a later analysis, co-occurring TCRs were grouped with DBSCAN, and TCRdist sequence similarity was added when clustering was performed within HLA-allele-positive subsets. For co-occurrence clustering, repertoires with fewer than 30,000 or more than 120,000 public chains were excluded, along with several repertoires with anomalous nucleotide sharing. TCRdb limited this immuneACCESS table to in-frame rearrangements with V and J called. A share of clones is missing; checked studies link under half to unresolved V genes, and the rest is unexplained. V and J calls and clone size are given by that table; D and trimming were obtained from the DNA. In this sample the table shows approximately 200,000 clones, 65% to 80% of which occur a single time. The ten largest clones capture around 4.8% of the sample.

The source material was PBMCs. The V gene is TRBV2 and the J gene is TRBJ2-5; no D gene is confidently identified. This clonotype was obtained from a woman in her 30s in good health and CMV-seropositive. The DNA sequence is TGTGCCAGCACCTTCGAAGAGACCCAGTACTTC. It codes for CASTFEETQYF.